This TCR beta chain was identified during a study of blood T cell repertoires in COVID-19. For the study at large: COVID-19 samples, acute and convalescent, were from the United States, Italy and Spain. The cDNA or gDNA used as material had been derived from T cells, B-cell-depleted T cells, or PBMCs.

Repertoires were generated with immunoSEQ multiplex PCR, while TCRdb's copy carries only in-frame clones and drops some. The sample holds 250,000 to 350,000 clones, roughly 85% seen once. This CDR3 region has 17 residues. Trimming removed 2 bases at V and 0 bases at J, with 14 bases between. Germline V CDR1 and CDR2: KGHSH, LQKENI. The sequence derives from a woman aged 50 to 65 who had recovered from COVID-19. The rearrangement joins TRBV18 to TRBJ1-3; possible D gene TRBD1, 6 bases. The sequenced sample consisted of PBMCs or T cells enriched from blood (not recorded which). CDR3 sequence: CASSPWDISISGNTIYF. DNA for the CDR3: TGTGCCAGCTCACCATGGGACATCTCTATCTCTGGAAACACCATATATTTT.